The 22 T cell receptor beta chains presented below share a single source sample, sequenced in a study of cytomegalovirus exposure and HLA in healthy donors. Both 60 Vbeta primers and 13 Jbeta primers went into the PCR. Sequencing used immunoSEQ multiplex PCR; TCRdb keeps in-frame clones, though not all of them. Of 90,000 to 100,000 clones in the sample, about 76% were seen once. The sequenced material came from PBMCs. The receptor set was obtained from a man aged 40-55 years in good health and CMV-seropositive.

This clone was seen once. The CDR3 here is CASSALAGGNTGELFF. CDR3 DNA: TGTGCCAGCAGTGCCTTAGCGGGGGGAAACACCGGGGAGCTGTTTTTT. V usage is TRBV6-4 and J usage is TRBJ2-2, with 10 bases fitting TRBD2. J gave up 2 bases and V 4 bases, and 4 bases lay outside the gene matches. This CDR3 has 16 amino acids. Germline V gene sequence: CDR1 MRHNA, CDR2 SNTAGT.

As concerns this clone: Sequence at one end of the junction differs from germline and may be a read error. The chain is built from TRBV6-1 and TRBJ2-1; D gene uncertain. Germline loops: CDR1 MNHNS, CDR2 SASEGT. The CDR3 runs 12 residues. The CDR3 protein is CASSATGLEPFF. DNA for the CDR3: TGTGCCAGCAGCGCCACCGGTCTAGAGCCGTTCTTC.

This clone was seen once. The chain combines TRBV7-6 with TRBJ2-7; 8 bases are shared with TRBD2. This CDR3 is 17 amino acids long. Germline trimming cut 2 bases from V and 0 bases from J; bases unmatched to any gene: 9. CDR1 is SGHVS, CDR2 FNYEAQ, per germline. In DNA, the CDR3 is TGTGCCAGCAGCTTATCGGAACTAGCGGTCAGCTCCTACGAGCAGTACTTC. It translates to CASSLSELAVSSYEQYF.

The J gene is TRBJ1-2, the V gene TRBV20-1, with a possible D match to TRBD1 (5 bases). The ends were cut back, 6 bases at V and 5 bases at J, with 7 bases in the middle. Per germline, CDR1 DFQATT and CDR2 SNEGSKA (reference sequence). CDR3 length: 10 residues. CDR3 nucleotide sequence: TGCAGTGCCAGGGAATATGGCTACACCTTC. Encoded protein: CSAREYGYTF.

This sequence joins TRBV9 and TRBJ1-2, with 7 positions matching TRBD1. Germline values: CDR1 SGDLS, CDR2 YYNGEE. Trimming at V came to 2 bases and at J to 5 bases, leaving 6 bases not matched to a gene. This CDR3 has 14 residues. CDR3 residues: CASSVATGSYGYTF. CDR3 in DNA: TGTGCCAGCAGCGTGGCGACAGGGAGTTATGGCTACACCTTC. The full variable domain, completed using reference TRBV9 and TRBJ1-2, is DSGVTQTPKHLITATGQRVTLRCSPRSGDLSVYWYQQSLDQGLQFLIQYYNGEERAKGNILERFSAQQFPDLHSELNLSSLELGDSALYFCASSVATGSYGYTFGSGTRLTVV.

This clone came up once. The CDR3 DNA reads TGTGCCAGCAGCCCCGCCGGCGGGGGGGTGGGAGAGACCCAGTACTTC. It yields the protein CASSPAGGGVGETQYF. The chain uses TRBV9 and TRBJ2-5; TRBD2 matches at 9 bases. This CDR3 contains 16 residues. Germline V gives CDR1 SGDLS, CDR2 YYNGEE. With 4 bases clipped from V and 4 bases from J, the junction kept 11 bases outside the gene matches.

The chain is built from TRBV4-1 and TRBJ1-3, with TRBD1 matching 8 bases. Unmatched junction bases numbered 5, after V lost 0 bases and J lost 7 bases. From germline, CDR1 is MGHRA and CDR2 YSYEKL. The CDR3 length is 15 residues. The CDR3 protein is CASSQEQGARNTIYF. The CDR3 DNA reads as TGCGCCAGCAGCCAAGAGCAGGGGGCGCGGAACACCATATATTTT.

The rearrangement joins TRBV2 to TRBJ1-1; D remains unclear. With 5 bases removed from V and 7 bases from J, the gap between germline ends came to 20 bases. The CDR3 runs 15 residues. CDR1 SNHLY and CDR2 FYNNEI come from the germline V gene. The CDR3 bases are TGTGCCAGCAGTCCATTCGACCCGGAGGCCCTTGAAGCTTTCTTT. Amino acids: CASSPFDPEALEAFF. The whole variable domain, remainder taken from reference TRBV2 and TRBJ1-1, is EPEVTQTPSHQVTQMGQEVILRCVPISNHLYFYWYRQILGQKVEFLVSFYNNEISEKSEIFDDQFSVERPDGSNFTLKIRSTKLEDSAMYFCASSPFDPEALEAFFGQGTRLTVV.

This sequence joins TRBV6-1 and TRBJ1-2, with 7 nucleotides matching TRBD1. Germline CDR1 and CDR2: MNHNS and SASEGT. V trimming: 6 bases; J trimming: 5 bases; junction bases outside the gene matches: 6. This CDR3 contains 13 residues. The CDR3 sequence is CASSRGQAYGYTF. The CDR3 DNA follows: TGTGCCAGCAGCCGCGGACAGGCATATGGCTACACCTTC.

This chain links TRBV25-1 with TRBJ2-1, with 8 bases identical to TRBD2. Trimming at V came to 4 bases and at J to 7 bases, leaving 15 bases not matched to a gene. In germline, CDR1 is MGHDK, CDR2 SYGVNS. This CDR3 comprises 17 residues. This chain's CDR3 is CASSGGGTIGVRNEQFF. The CDR3 DNA reads TGTGCCAGCAGTGGCGGGGGGACTATCGGGGTGAGGAATGAGCAGTTCTTC.

CDR3 in amino acids: CASSSRLAGGYEQYF. CDR3 in DNA: TGTGCCAGCAGTTCGCGACTAGCGGGAGGGTACGAGCAGTACTTC. The rearrangement joins TRBV6-5 to TRBJ2-7, with 14 nucleotides matching TRBD2. Germline V gene lookup returns CDR1 MNHEY and CDR2 SVGAGI. The CDR3 is 15 residues long. J gave up 4 bases and V 4 bases, and 3 bases lay outside the gene matches.

A word on this clone: At one of its ends the junction is not consistent with the germline gene, which may arise from a read error. Other DNA sequences of this sample code for an identical CDR3. J is TRBJ1-6 and V is TRBV9; tentative D call: TRBD1 (6 bases). This CDR3 comprises 15 residues. Germline values: CDR1 SGDLS, CDR2 YYNGEE. In nucleotides, the CDR3 is TGCGCCAGCAGCGTAGGCAGGGGTAAGGGTTCACCCCTCCACTTT. As protein: CASSVGRGKGSPLHF.

The rearrangement links TRBV19 to TRBJ1-5, with 7 bases aligning to TRBD1. J was trimmed by 3 bases and V by 6 bases; bases with no gene match: 2. Germline V CDR1 and CDR2: LNHDA, SQIVND (reference sequence). This CDR3 spans 13 amino acids. The CDR3 is CASRGQFNQPQHF. CDR3 DNA: TGTGCCAGTAGGGGACAGTTCAATCAGCCCCAGCATTTT.

The J gene is TRBJ1-4, the V gene TRBV5-1; 11 bases are shared with TRBD1. This CDR3 comprises 15 residues. The germline gives CDR1 SGHRS, CDR2 YFSETQ. The ends lost 1 base at V and 7 bases at J; junction bases unmatched: 3. CDR3 bases: TGCGCCAGCAGCTTGCAGGGACAGGGGGGTGAAAAACTGTTTTTT. Its translation: CASSLQGQGGEKLFF.

This chain joins TRBV11-3 and TRBJ2-7, with TRBD2 matching over 8 bases. V gave up 1 base and J gave up 7 bases; unmatched junction bases: 0. This CDR3 contains 12 residues. The germline CDR1 and CDR2 sequences are SGHNT and YENEEA. The CDR3 DNA sequence: TGTGCCAGCAGCTTAGGCGGGGGGGAGCAGTACTTC. Amino acid sequence: CASSLGGGEQYF.

This clone was observed a few times. This rearrangement joins TRBV23-1 to TRBJ2-2, with TRBD1 as a possible D gene (6 bases). TRBV23-1 belongs to the ORF category, with a function that is uncertain. The CDR3 length is 21 residues. Deletions cut 6 bases from V and 0 bases from J, with 29 bases between. The CDR3 sequence is CASSLEAQFGQRVPNTGELFF. CDR3 sequence (DNA): TGCGCCAGCAGCCTCGAAGCCCAGTTTGGACAGCGTGTCCCGAACACCGGGGAGCTGTTTTTT.

This chain uses TRBV5-1 with TRBJ2-7; D gene unclear. This CDR3 has 12 residues. The V end lost 4 bases, the J end lost 5 bases, and 10 bases lay between the germline ends. Per germline, CDR1 SGHRS and CDR2 YFSETQ. The CDR3 nucleotides are TGCGCCAGCAGCCCTAACCGCGACGAGCAGTACTTC. Protein product: CASSPNRDEQYF.

This sequence joins TRBV4-3 and TRBJ2-1; 14 bases are a match to TRBD2. The CDR3 is made up of 17 amino acids. V trimming: 0 bases; J trimming: 9 bases; junction bases outside the gene matches: 7. CDR1 and CDR2 from the germline V gene are LGHNA and YSLEER. CDR3: CASSQDQGLAGAVEQFF. The CDR3 DNA is TGCGCCAGCAGCCAAGATCAGGGACTAGCGGGAGCGGTTGAGCAGTTCTTC.

V usage is TRBV27 and J usage is TRBJ2-5, with 7 nucleotides matching TRBD2. This CDR3 spans 14 amino acids. Germline trimming cut 5 bases from V and 5 bases from J; bases unmatched to any gene: 8. The germline gives CDR1 MNHEY, CDR2 SMNVEV (reference sequence). Here the CDR3 reads CASSPIPGGETQYF. The CDR3 DNA reads as TGTGCCAGCAGTCCTATCCCCGGGGGGGAGACCCAGTACTTC.

The CDR3 nucleotides are TGTGCCAGCAGCGTTCCCGGGACTAGCGGGGGAAGCTCCTACAATGAGCAGTTCTTC. It is translated as CASSVPGTSGGSSYNEQFF. The chain combines TRBV9 with TRBJ2-1; 14 bases line up with TRBD2. The ends lost 2 bases at V and 0 bases at J; junction bases unmatched: 7. This CDR3 comprises 19 residues. In germline, CDR1 is SGDLS, CDR2 YYNGEE. Full variable domain (rest looked up from reference TRBV9 and TRBJ2-1): DSGVTQTPKHLITATGQRVTLRCSPRSGDLSVYWYQQSLDQGLQFLIQYYNGEERAKGNILERFSAQQFPDLHSELNLSSLELGDSALYFCASSVPGTSGGSSYNEQFFGPGTRLTVL.

The V gene is TRBV9, the J gene TRBJ2-2; the D gene is possibly TRBD2 (5 bases). The length of the CDR3 is 16 residues. The germline V gene encodes CDR1 SGDLS and CDR2 YYNGEE. The V gene lost 2 bases and the J gene lost 1 base, with 12 bases spanning the gap. DNA for the CDR3: TGTGCCAGCAGCGTCCGTAGAGCGGAGAACACCGGGGAGCTGTTTTTT. It translates to CASSVRRAENTGELFF.

This clone was counted between two and nine times. CDR3 sequence: CASVIGLAGGENTGELFF. The CDR3 DNA sequence: TGTGCCAGCGTTATCGGACTAGCGGGGGGCGAGAACACCGGGGAGCTGTTTTTT. This chain connects TRBV2 to TRBJ2-2, with TRBD2 identical over 14 bases. Germline values: CDR1 SNHLY, CDR2 FYNNEI. The CDR3 totals 18 residues. With V trimmed by 8 bases and J by 1 base, 9 bases remained unmatched.